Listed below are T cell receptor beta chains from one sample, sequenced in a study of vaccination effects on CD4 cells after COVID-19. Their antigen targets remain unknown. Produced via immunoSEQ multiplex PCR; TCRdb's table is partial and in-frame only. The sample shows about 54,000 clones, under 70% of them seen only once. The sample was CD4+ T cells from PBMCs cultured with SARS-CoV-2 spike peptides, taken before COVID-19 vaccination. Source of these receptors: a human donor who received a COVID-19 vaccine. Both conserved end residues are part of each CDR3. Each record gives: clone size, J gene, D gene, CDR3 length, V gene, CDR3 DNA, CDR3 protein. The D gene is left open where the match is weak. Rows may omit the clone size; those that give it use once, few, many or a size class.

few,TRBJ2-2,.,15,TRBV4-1,TGCGCCAGCAGCCAAGATAGGGCTGCCAGGGGGGAGCTGTTTTTT,CASSQDRAARGELFF
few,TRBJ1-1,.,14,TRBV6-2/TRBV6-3,TGTGCCAGCAGTTACGGGTCAGGGCGCACTGAAGCTTTCTTT,CASSYGSGRTEAFF
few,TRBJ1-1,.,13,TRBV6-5,TGTGCCAGCAGTTACATAGGGAACACTGAAGCTTTCTTT,CASSYIGNTEAFF
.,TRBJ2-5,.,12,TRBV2,TGTGCCAGCAGTAGGGCGGGGGAGACCCAGTACTTC,CASSRAGETQYF
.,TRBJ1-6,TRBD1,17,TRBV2,TGTGCCAGCAGGGTACAGGGGTACGGAGCCTATAATTCACCCCTCCACTTT,CASRVQGYGAYNSPLHF
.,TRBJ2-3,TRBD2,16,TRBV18,TGTGCCAGCTCACCGGGACTAGCGGGAGCCACAGATACGCAGTATTTT,CASSPGLAGATDTQYF
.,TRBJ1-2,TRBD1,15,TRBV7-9,TGTGCCAGCAGCCCCCGCGGACAGGGAGTCTATGGCTACACCTTC,CASSPRGQGVYGYTF
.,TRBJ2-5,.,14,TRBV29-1,TGCAGCGTTGTTCCCGGGACTTCTAAGGAGACCCAGTACTTC,CSVVPGTSKETQYF
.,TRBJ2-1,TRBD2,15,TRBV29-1,TGCAGCGTTGACCGAGGGACTAGCGGGAGGGATGGGGAGTTCTTC,CSVDRGTSGRDGEFF
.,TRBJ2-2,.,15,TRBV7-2,TGTGCCAGCAGCTTAAGGCAGGGTGGGGCCGGGGAGCTGTTTTTT,CASSLRQGGAGELFF
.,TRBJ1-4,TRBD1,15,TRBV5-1,TGCGCCAGCAGCTTGGCGGGACAGGGGAATGAAAAACTGTTTTTT,CASSLAGQGNEKLFF
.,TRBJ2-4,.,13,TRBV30,TGTGCCTGGAGTACCCCGGGGGCGGACATTCAGTACTTC,CAWSTPGADIQYF
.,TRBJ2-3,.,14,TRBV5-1,TGCGCCAGCCTGCGGGGACCAAGCACAGATACGCAGTATTTT,CASLRGPSTDTQYF
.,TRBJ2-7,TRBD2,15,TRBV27,TGTGCCAGCAGTACCCCCCGGGGGGGCGCCTACGAGCAGTACTTC,CASSTPRGGAYEQYF
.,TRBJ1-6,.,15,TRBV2,TGTGCCAGCAGTGGGGCAGCAAGTAATAATTCACCCCTCCACTTT,CASSGAASNNSPLHF
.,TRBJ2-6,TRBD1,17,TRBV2,TGTGCCAGCTTTAGGGACAGGGAAGTCTCTGGGGCCAACGTCCTGACTTTC,CASFRDREVSGANVLTF
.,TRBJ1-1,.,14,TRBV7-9,TGTGCCAGCAGCTTAGCGCTCGGCAACACTGAAGCTTTCTTT,CASSLALGNTEAFF
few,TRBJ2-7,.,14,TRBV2,TGTGCCAGCAGGGGAGCCGGAGGGGGCTACGAGCAGTACTTC,CASRGAGGGYEQYF
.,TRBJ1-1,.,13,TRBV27,TGTGCCAGCAGTGCCAGGGTAACAGCTGAAGCTTTCTTT,CASSARVTAEAFF
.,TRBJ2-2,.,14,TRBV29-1,TGCAGCGCCGGGCAGGGGGGGAACACCGGGGAGCTGTTTTTT,CSAGQGGNTGELFF
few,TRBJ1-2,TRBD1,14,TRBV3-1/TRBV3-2,TGTGCCAGCAGCTACGGGACAGGGGGTGGGAGCTACACCTTC,CASSYGTGGGSYTF
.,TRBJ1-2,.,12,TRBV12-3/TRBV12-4,TGTGCCAGCAGTTTATTCGGCTATGGCTACACCTTC,CASSLFGYGYTF
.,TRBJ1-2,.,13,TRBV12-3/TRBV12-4,TGTGCCAGCAGTTCCAGGCATCCATATGGCTACACCTTC,CASSSRHPYGYTF
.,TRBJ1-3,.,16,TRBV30,TGTGCCTGGAGTGGGGGGCAGCCGGGAGATGGAAACACCATATATTTT,CAWSGGQPGDGNTIYF
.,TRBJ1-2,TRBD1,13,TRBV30,TGTGCCTCCCCGACAGGGGCGGCCTATGGCTACACCTTC,CASPTGAAYGYTF
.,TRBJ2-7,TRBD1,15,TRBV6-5,TGTGCCAGCAGTTACTCGTACAGGGGGACCTACGAGCAGTACTTC,CASSYSYRGTYEQYF
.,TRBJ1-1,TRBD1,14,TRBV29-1,TGCAGCGTTTTACAGGGGGTAAGGAACACTGAAGCTTTCTTT,CSVLQGVRNTEAFF
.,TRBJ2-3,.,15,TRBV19,TGTGCCAGTACATCGATGGGGCTTCCCACAGATACGCAGTATTTT,CASTSMGLPTDTQYF
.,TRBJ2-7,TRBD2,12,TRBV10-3,TGTGCCATCGGAGCTAGCGGGAGCGAGCAGTACTTC,CAIGASGSEQYF
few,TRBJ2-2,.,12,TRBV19,TGTGCCAGTAGTCTGCGGGTTGGGGAGCTGTTTTTT,CASSLRVGELFF
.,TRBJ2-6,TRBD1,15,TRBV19,TGTGCCAGTAGTCCAGACAGGGTTGGGGCCAACGTCCTGACTTTC,CASSPDRVGANVLTF
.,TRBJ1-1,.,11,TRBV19,TGTGCCAGTAGATGGAACACTGAAGCTTTCTTT,CASRWNTEAFF
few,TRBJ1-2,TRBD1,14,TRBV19,TGTGCCAGTAGTATCGGACAGGGCAACTATGGCTACACCTTC,CASSIGQGNYGYTF
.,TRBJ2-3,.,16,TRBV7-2,TGTGCCAGCAGCTTAGCCGAGAGGGCGCGAACAGATACGCAGTATTTT,CASSLAERARTDTQYF
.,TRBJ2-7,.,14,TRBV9,TGTGCCAGCAGCTCGCGGGACATTGCTAAAGAGCAGTACTTC,CASSSRDIAKEQYF
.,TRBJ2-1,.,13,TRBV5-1,TGCGCCAGCAGCCCTGACAGCCACAATGAGCAGTTCTTC,CASSPDSHNEQFF
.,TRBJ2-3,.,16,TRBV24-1,TGTGCCACCAGTGACCCCGGGACGGTATCCACAGATACGCAGTATTTT,CATSDPGTVSTDTQYF
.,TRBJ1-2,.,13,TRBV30,TGTGCCTGGCGCCGGCAAACAACGTATGGCTACACCTTC,CAWRRQTTYGYTF
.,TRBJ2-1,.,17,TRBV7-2,TGTGCCAGCAGCTCCACGGCGGGACAAAAGGCCTACAATGAGCAGTTCTTC,CASSSTAGQKAYNEQFF
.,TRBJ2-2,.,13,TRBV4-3,TGCGCCAGCAGCCAAGATTTCGACGGGGAGCTGTTTTTT,CASSQDFDGELFF